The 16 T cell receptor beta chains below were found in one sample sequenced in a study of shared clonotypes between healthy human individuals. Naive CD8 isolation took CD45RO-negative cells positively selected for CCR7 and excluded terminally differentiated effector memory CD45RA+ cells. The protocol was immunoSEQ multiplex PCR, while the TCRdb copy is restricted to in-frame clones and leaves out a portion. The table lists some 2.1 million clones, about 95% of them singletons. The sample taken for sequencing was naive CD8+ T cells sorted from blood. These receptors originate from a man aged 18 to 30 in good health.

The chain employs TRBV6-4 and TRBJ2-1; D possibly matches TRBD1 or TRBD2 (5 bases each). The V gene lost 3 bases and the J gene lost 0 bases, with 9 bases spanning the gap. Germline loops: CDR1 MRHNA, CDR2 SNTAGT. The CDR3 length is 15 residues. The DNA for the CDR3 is TGTGCCAGCAGTGAGAGGGGAAGCTCCTACAATGAGCAGTTCTTC. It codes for CASSERGSSYNEQFF.

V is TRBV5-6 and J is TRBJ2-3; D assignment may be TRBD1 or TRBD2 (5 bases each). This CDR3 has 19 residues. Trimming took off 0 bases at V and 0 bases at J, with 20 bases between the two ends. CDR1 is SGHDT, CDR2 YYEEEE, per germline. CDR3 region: CASSLGVGTAVISTDTQYF. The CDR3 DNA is TGTGCCAGCAGCTTGGGGGTCGGGACGGCTGTAATTAGCACAGATACGCAGTATTTT.

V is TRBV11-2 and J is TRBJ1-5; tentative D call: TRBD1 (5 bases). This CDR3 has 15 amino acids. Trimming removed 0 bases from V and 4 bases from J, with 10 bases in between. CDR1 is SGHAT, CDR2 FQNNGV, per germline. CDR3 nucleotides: TGTGCCAGCAGCTTAGAGGGGGAAGGAAATCAGCCCCAGCATTTT. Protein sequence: CASSLEGEGNQPQHF.

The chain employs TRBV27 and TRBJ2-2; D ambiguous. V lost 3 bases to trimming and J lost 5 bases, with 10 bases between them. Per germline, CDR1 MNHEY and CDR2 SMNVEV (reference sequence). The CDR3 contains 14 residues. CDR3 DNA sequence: TGTGCCAGCAGTTTTTTTAGGGCTACCGGGGAGCTGTTTTTT. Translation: CASSFFRATGELFF.

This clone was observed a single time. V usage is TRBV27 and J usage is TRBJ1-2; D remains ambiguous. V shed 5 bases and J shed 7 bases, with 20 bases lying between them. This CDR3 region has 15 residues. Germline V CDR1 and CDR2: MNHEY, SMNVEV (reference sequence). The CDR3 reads CASSTGPHEVGGYTF. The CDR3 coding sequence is TGTGCCAGCAGTACTGGGCCCCACGAGGTGGGTGGCTACACCTTC.

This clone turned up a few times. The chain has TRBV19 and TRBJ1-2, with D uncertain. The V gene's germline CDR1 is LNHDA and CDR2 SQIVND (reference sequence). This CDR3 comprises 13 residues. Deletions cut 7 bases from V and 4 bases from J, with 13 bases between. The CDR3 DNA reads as TGTGCCAGTACCTACGGCGCGGGCTATGGCTACACCTTC. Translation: CASTYGAGYGYTF.

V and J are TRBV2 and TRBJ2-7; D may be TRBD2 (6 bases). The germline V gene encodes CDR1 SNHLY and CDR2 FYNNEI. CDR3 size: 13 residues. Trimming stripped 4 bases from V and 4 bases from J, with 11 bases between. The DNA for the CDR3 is TGTGCCAGCAGTGCCGGGGGACCTTACGAGCAGTACTTC. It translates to CASSAGGPYEQYF.

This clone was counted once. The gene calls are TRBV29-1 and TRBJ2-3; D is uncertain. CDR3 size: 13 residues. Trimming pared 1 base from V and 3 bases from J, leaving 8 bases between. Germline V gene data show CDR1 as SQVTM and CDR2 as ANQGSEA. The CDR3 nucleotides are TGCAGCGTTGAAGTGGTATGGACAGATACGCAGTATTTT. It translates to CSVEVVWTDTQYF.

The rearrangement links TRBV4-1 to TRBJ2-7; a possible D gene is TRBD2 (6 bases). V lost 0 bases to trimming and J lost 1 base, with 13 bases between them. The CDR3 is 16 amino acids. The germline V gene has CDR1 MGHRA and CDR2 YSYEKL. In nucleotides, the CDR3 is TGCGCCAGCAGCCAAGATCCGGCTAGCGCATCCTACGAGCAGTACTTC. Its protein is CASSQDPASASYEQYF.

CDR3 DNA sequence: TGTGCCAGCAGACGCGACAGGCAAACCTCCTCCTACGAGCAGTACTTC. Its translation is CASRRDRQTSSYEQYF. The chain recombines TRBV28 with TRBJ2-7; tentative D call: TRBD1 (6 bases). The V end lost 6 bases, the J end lost 0 bases, and 18 bases lay between the germline ends. Germline CDR1 reads MDHEN; CDR2 reads SYDVKM. The CDR3 runs to 16 residues.

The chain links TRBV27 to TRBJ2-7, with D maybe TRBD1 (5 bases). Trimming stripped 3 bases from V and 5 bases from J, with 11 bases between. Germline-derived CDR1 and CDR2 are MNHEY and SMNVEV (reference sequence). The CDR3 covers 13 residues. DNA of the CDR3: TGTGCCAGCAGTTTGGTCAGGGCGAACGAGCAGTACTTC. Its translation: CASSLVRANEQYF.

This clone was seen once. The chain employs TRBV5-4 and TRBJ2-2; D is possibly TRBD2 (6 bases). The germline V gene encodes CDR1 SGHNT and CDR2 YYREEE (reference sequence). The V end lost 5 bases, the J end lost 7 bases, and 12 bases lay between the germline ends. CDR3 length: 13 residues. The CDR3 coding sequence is TGTGCCAGCAGGTTGCGGGGTATCGGGGAGCTGTTTTTT. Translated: CASRLRGIGELFF.

The CDR3 reads CASEPSGSYEQYF. CDR3 in DNA: TGTGCCAGCGAACCTAGCGGCTCCTACGAGCAGTACTTC. The chain couples TRBV7-2 to TRBJ2-7; TRBD2 agrees at 7 bases. The V gene's germline CDR1 is SGHTA and CDR2 FQGNSA. The CDR3 runs to 13 residues. Trimming removed 8 bases from V and 0 bases from J; junction bases left unmatched: 4. Complete variable domain (other parts from reference TRBV7-2 and TRBJ2-7): GAGVSQSPSNKVTEKGKDVELRCDPISGHTALYWYRQSLGQGLEFLIYFQGNSAPDKSGLPSDRFSAERTGGSVSTLTIQRTQQEDSAVYLCASEPSGSYEQYFGPGTRLTVT.

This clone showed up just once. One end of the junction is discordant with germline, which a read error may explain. CDR3 nucleotide sequence: TGTGCCAGCAGCTCAGATCTAGCGGGAGGGGTGATCTTC. Translating it yields CASSSDLAGGVIF. The chain employs TRBV13 and TRBJ2-1; 12 bases line up with TRBD2. The V gene's germline CDR1 is PRHDT and CDR2 FYEKMQ (reference sequence). This CDR3 contains 13 residues.

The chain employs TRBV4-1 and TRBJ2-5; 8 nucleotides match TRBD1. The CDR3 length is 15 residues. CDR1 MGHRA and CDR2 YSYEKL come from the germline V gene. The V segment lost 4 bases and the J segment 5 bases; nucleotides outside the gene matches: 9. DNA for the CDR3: TGCGCCAGCAGCCCCGTACAGGGGGATGGGGAGACCCAGTACTTC. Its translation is CASSPVQGDGETQYF.

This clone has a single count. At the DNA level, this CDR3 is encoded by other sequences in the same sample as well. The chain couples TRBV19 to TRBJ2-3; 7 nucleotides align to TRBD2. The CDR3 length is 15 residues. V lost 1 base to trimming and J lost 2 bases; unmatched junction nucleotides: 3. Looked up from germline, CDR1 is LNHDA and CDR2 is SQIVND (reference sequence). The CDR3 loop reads CASSIGSGSTDTQYF. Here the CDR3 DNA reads TGTGCCAGTAGTATAGGTAGCGGGTCCACAGATACGCAGTATTTT.